The TCR beta chain described here comes from a study of blood T cell repertoires in COVID-19. Across the whole study: Samples came from the United States, Italy and Spain, spanning acute and convalescent COVID-19. Sample material is recorded as cDNA or gDNA derived from T cells, B-cell-depleted T cells, or PBMCs.

As processed by the authors: Nucleated cell counts were estimated from reference gene primer amplification. This table comes from immunoSEQ multiplex PCR, and its TCRdb copy is limited to in-frame clones, with some not included. The V and J calls and clone size were taken over from that table, and D and trimming were inferred from the DNA. The data contain around 83,000 clones, roughly 90% of them singletons. J was trimmed by 7 bases and V by 5 bases; bases with no gene match: 5. The CDR3 runs 13 residues. Per the germline V gene, CDR1 is LNHDA and CDR2 is SQIVND (reference sequence). The chain carries TRBV19 and TRBJ1-5, with TRBD1 matching 7 bases. Material: peripheral blood. The sequence came from a man between 50 and 59 years old with active or convalescent COVID-19. Here the CDR3 reads CASSVDRHQPQHF. DNA for the CDR3: TGTGCCAGTAGTGTGGACAGGCACCAGCCCCAGCATTTT.